This TCR beta chain comes out of a study of metastatic and nonmetastatic thyroid tumors. Study findings and constraints: Benign nodules were reported to have significantly lower TCR beta diversity than malignant thyroid tumors, in blood and tumor.

CDR3 size: 15 residues. Germline V gives CDR1 MNHNS, CDR2 SASEGT. The ends lost 2 bases at V and 4 bases at J; junction bases unmatched: 1. This clone qualifies as medium-sized. The antigen is not known. No patient received treatment before thyroid surgery. TCRdb re-clonotyped the PCR reads via MiXCR. The table includes over 20,000 clones, about 11% detected once. Material: blood. The sequence derives from a female donor with papillary thyroid cancer or a benign thyroid nodule (not recorded which). Some clones in this sample may be carry-over from other donors' samples. This chain uses TRBV6-1 with TRBJ2-3, with TRBD2 matching 12 bases. The CDR3 nucleotides read TGTGCCAGCAGTGAACTAGCGGGAGGGCCAGATACGCAGTATTTT. Protein sequence: CASSELAGGPDTQYF.